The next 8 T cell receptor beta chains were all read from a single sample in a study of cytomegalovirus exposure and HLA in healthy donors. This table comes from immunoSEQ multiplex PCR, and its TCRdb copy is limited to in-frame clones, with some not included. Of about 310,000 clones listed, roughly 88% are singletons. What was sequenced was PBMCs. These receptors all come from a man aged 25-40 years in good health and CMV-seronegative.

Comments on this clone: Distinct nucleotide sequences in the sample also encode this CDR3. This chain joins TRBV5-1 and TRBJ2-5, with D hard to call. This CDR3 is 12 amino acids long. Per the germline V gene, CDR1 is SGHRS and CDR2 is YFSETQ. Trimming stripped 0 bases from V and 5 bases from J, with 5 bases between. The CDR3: CASSLDRETQYF. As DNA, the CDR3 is TGCGCCAGCAGCTTGGATCGGGAGACCCAGTACTTC.

The CDR3 DNA reads TGTGCCAGCAGCTCCGAGGACAGGGCCGATGAGCAGTTCTTC. Translation: CASSSEDRADEQFF. V is TRBV13 and J is TRBJ2-1; 8 bases map to TRBD1. The ends lost 4 bases at V and 8 bases at J; junction bases unmatched: 7. CDR1 and CDR2 (germline): PRHDT, FYEKMQ (reference sequence). The CDR3 is 14 amino acids. Full variable domain (outside the CDR3, taken from reference TRBV13 and TRBJ2-1): AAGVIQSPRHLIKEKRETATLKCYPIPRHDTVYWYQQGPGQDPQFLISFYEKMQSDKGSIPDRFSAQQFSDYHSELNMSSLELGDSALYFCASSSEDRADEQFFGPGTRLTVL.

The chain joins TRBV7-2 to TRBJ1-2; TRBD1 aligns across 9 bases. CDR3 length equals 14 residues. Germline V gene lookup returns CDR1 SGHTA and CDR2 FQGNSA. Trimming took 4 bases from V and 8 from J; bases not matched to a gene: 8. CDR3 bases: TGTGCCAGCAGCTCCCGGACAGGGGCGGGGGGCTACACCTTC. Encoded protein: CASSSRTGAGGYTF. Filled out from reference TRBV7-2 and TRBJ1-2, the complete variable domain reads GAGVSQSPSNKVTEKGKDVELRCDPISGHTALYWYRQSLGQGLEFLIYFQGNSAPDKSGLPSDRFSAERTGGSVSTLTIQRTQQEDSAVYLCASSSRTGAGGYTFGSGTRLTVV.

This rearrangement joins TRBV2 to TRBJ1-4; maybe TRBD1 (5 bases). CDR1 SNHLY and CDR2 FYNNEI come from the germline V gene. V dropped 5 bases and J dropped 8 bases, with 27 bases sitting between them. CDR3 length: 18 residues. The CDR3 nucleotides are TGTGCCAGCAGTCTACTCCGGGCCTCGGGCGGGGGAAGCGAAAAACTGTTTTTT. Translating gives CASSLLRASGGGSEKLFF. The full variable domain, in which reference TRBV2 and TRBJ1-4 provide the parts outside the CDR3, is EPEVTQTPSHQVTQMGQEVILRCVPISNHLYFYWYRQILGQKVEFLVSFYNNEISEKSEIFDDQFSVERPDGSNFTLKIRSTKLEDSAMYFCASSLLRASGGGSEKLFFGSGTQLSVL.

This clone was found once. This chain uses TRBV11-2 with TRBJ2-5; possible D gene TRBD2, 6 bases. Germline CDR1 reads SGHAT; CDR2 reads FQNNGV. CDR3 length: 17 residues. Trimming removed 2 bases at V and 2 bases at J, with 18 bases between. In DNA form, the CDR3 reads TGTGCCAGCAGCTTAAGTAGCGGTGGGGTAGGACAAGAGACCCAGTACTTC. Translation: CASSLSSGGVGQETQYF.

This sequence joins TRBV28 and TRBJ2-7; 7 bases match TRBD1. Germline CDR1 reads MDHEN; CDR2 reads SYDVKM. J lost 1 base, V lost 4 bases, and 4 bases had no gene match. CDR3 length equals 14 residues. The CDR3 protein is CASSSTGQSYEQYF. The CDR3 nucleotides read TGTGCCAGCAGTTCTACGGGACAGTCCTACGAGCAGTACTTC.

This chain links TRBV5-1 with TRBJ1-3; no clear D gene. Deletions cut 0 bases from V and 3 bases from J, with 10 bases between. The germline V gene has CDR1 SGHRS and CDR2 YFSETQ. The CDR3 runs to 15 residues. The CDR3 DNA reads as TGCGCCAGCAGCTTGGGATACACGCATGGAAACACCATATATTTT. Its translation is CASSLGYTHGNTIYF.

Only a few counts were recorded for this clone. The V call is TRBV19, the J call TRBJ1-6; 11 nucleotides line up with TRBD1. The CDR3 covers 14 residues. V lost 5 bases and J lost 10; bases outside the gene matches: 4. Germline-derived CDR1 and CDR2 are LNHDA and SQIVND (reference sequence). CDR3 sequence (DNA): TGTGCCAGTAGTTGGGACAGGGGGGAGTCACCCCTCCACTTT. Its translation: CASSWDRGESPLHF.